The entry below gives a single T cell receptor (beta chain) sequence along with its context. Its antigen remains unidentified. V lost 1 base to trimming and J lost 4 bases, with 5 bases between them. Germline V CDR1 and CDR2: SEHNR, FQNEAQ (reference sequence). The CDR3 is 14 residues long. Genomic DNA was employed as the template in profiling TCR beta VDJ and CDR3. Using its own MiXCR run on the reads, TCRdb lists one record per CDR3 protein. Among about 200,000 distinct CDR3 sequences, less than 60% were seen once, and the ten largest hold around 20%. An expansion of CD8+CD57+ cells by flow cytometry had been shown in patients chosen for sequencing. Untreated patients provided the blood samples, with no therapy given before sampling. These data come from a study of CD8+CD57+ T cells in acquired aplastic anemia. Study-wide background: The DNA of sorted CD4+ and CD8+ cells averaged around 3.2 ug.

Study-level points and caveats: Patients had under 30 CD8+ CDR3 sequences in common with controls (the shared set). Patients did not significantly differ from controls in CD8+ Simpson's diversity.

The material sequenced was sorted CD4+, CD8+, or CD8+CD57+ T cells (not recorded which) from PBMCs. The chain uses TRBV7-9 and TRBJ2-6; no reliable D call. The clonotype was recovered from a human donor with aplastic anemia. The CDR3 nucleotides read TGTGCCAGCAGCTTAGGGTCAGGGGCCAACGTCCTGACTTTC. Translation: CASSLGSGANVLTF.